The 24 T cell receptor beta chains reported below all come from one sample, sequenced in a study of T cell responses to AZD1222 COVID-19 vaccine. Clones were read by immunoSEQ multiplex PCR, and TCRdb kept only the in-frame ones, dropping some. Here the sample spans 150,000 to 200,000 clones, just under 95% being singletons. The sequencing here drew on peripheral blood, taken on day 0 of AZD1222 vaccination. The receptors originated from an adult in good health.

The J gene is TRBJ2-2, the V gene TRBV18, with D perhaps matching TRBD1 (5 bases). The CDR3 loop spans 15 amino acids. Trimming removed 2 bases from V and 4 bases from J, with 11 bases in between. Germline CDR1 and CDR2: KGHSH and LQKENI. The CDR3 sequence is CASSPSVGATGELFF. Here the CDR3 DNA reads TGTGCCAGCTCACCATCGGTAGGGGCCACCGGGGAGCTGTTTTTT.

This chain connects TRBV7-2 to TRBJ1-2, with TRBD1 matching over 8 bases. The CDR3 length is 13 residues. V lost 6 bases and J lost 5; bases outside the gene matches: 5. Germline CDR1 is SGHTA and CDR2 is FQGNSA. CDR3 residues: CASRQGGFYGYTF. The CDR3 DNA reads TGTGCCAGCAGACAGGGGGGGTTTTATGGCTACACCTTC.

The CDR3 region is CARRGIHNEQFF. CDR3 DNA: TGTGCGCGTCGGGGAATCCACAATGAGCAGTTCTTC. This sequence joins TRBV27 and TRBJ2-1, with a tentative D call TRBD2 (5 bases). This CDR3 is 12 amino acids long. Germline CDR1 reads MNHEY; CDR2 reads SMNVEV (reference sequence).

This clone was observed a single time. This chain joins TRBV5-1 and TRBJ2-3, with D perhaps TRBD2 (5 bases). Germline V lookup: CDR1 SGHRS, CDR2 YFSETQ. Trimming removed 0 bases from V and 10 bases from J, with 15 bases in between. The CDR3 length is 14 residues. CDR3 residues: CASSLVASWGAQYF. The CDR3 coding sequence is TGCGCCAGCAGCTTGGTTGCTAGTTGGGGAGCGCAGTATTTT.

The chain employs TRBV7-2 and TRBJ1-1; 7 bases line up with TRBD1. CDR1 and CDR2 (germline): SGHTA, FQGNSA. V shed 1 base and J 4 bases; nucleotides not matched to a gene: 9. This CDR3 is built from 16 residues. The CDR3 sequence: CASSLDVDRAVTEAFF. The CDR3 nucleotides are TGTGCCAGCAGCTTAGACGTCGACAGGGCGGTCACTGAAGCTTTCTTT.

The J gene is TRBJ1-4, the V gene TRBV4-3; D is perhaps TRBD1 (6 bases). Trimming left V 3 bases short and J 15 bases short, with 17 bases between. This CDR3 comprises 13 residues. Germline loops: CDR1 LGHNA, CDR2 YSLEER. The CDR3 reads CASSQSRRTELFF. In DNA, the CDR3 is TGCGCCAGCAGCCAGAGCCGACGGACAGAATTGTTTTTT.

This clone showed up just once. The chain couples TRBV4-1 to TRBJ1-3, with D hard to call. Germline V gene data show CDR1 as MGHRA and CDR2 as YSYEKL. V shed 1 base and J shed 4 bases, with 14 bases lying between them. The CDR3 length is 16 residues. The CDR3: CASSQVGFVAGNTIYF. The CDR3 nucleotides are TGCGCCAGCAGCCAAGTTGGGTTTGTGGCCGGAAACACCATATATTTT.

Only one count was recorded for this clone. The V gene is TRBV6-4, the J gene TRBJ1-2; D unresolved. Per germline, CDR1 MRHNA and CDR2 SNTAGT. V lost 3 bases and J 4 bases, leaving 9 bases between the germline ends. The CDR3 extends over 13 amino acids. The CDR3 coding sequence is TGTGCCAGCAGTGATGGGGAAGCCTATGGCTACACCTTC. Translation gives CASSDGEAYGYTF.

The rearrangement uses TRBV18 and TRBJ1-2, with D unclear. The germline V gene has CDR1 KGHSH and CDR2 LQKENI. This CDR3 region has 15 residues. The germline V and J ends were trimmed by 2 bases and 0 bases, with 10 bases remaining between them. The CDR3 loop reads CASSPGIQTNYGYTF. In DNA, the CDR3 is TGTGCCAGCTCACCAGGCATACAAACTAACTATGGCTACACCTTC.

The chain links TRBV4-1 to TRBJ1-2; D perhaps matches TRBD1 (6 bases). Between the trimmed V and J ends, which lost 1 base and 5 bases, there was a span of 20 bases. Germline V lookup: CDR1 MGHRA, CDR2 YSYEKL. This CDR3 has 17 amino acids. CDR3 loop: CASSQVFENREGYGYTF. The CDR3 region has the DNA TGCGCCAGCAGCCAAGTTTTTGAGAACAGGGAAGGGTATGGCTACACCTTC.

This chain joins TRBV7-9 and TRBJ2-3; D is uncertain. Germline CDR1 is SEHNR and CDR2 is FQNEAQ (reference sequence). The CDR3 is made up of 13 amino acids. The V end lost 4 bases, the J end lost 2 bases, and 7 bases lay between the germline ends. CDR3 in amino acids: CASSWSHTDTQYF. The DNA for the CDR3 is TGTGCCAGCAGCTGGTCCCACACAGATACGCAGTATTTT.

The chain carries TRBV12-5 and TRBJ2-2, with TRBD2 matching over 8 bases. The length of the CDR3 is 15 residues. Germline lookup yields CDR1 LGHNT and CDR2 FRNRAP. J gave up 6 bases and V 6 bases, and 9 bases lay outside the gene matches. CDR3 loop: CASGPSGGRPGELFF. The CDR3 bases are TGTGCTAGTGGACCGTCGGGGGGGCGCCCCGGGGAGCTGTTTTTT.

This clone was seen a handful of times. CDR3 in amino acids: CASSEVVGAGNTIYF. The CDR3 bases are TGTGCCAGCAGTGAAGTAGTGGGGGCTGGAAACACCATATATTTT. The gene calls are TRBV2 and TRBJ1-3; the D gene is possibly TRBD1 (5 bases). The germline V gene has CDR1 SNHLY and CDR2 FYNNEI. Trimming cost V 1 base and J 2 bases, with 9 bases left between them. There are 15 residues in the CDR3.

CDR3 nucleotides: TGTGCCAGCAGCTTAGTCCGGGAAAATTCACCCCTCCACTTT. This sequence encodes CASSLVRENSPLHF. The rearrangement uses TRBV7-2 and TRBJ1-6, with no clear D. The V end was cut by 1 base, the J end by 7 bases, with 8 bases between. CDR1 is SGHTA, CDR2 FQGNSA, per germline. This CDR3 comprises 14 residues.

V usage is TRBV7-8 and J usage is TRBJ1-3; 8 positions agree with TRBD1. V trimming: 5 bases; J trimming: 4 bases; junction bases outside the gene matches: 7. This CDR3 contains 15 residues. From germline, CDR1 is SGHVS and CDR2 FQNEAQ. Here the CDR3 reads CASSTDRVSGNTIYF. The CDR3 nucleotides are TGTGCCAGCAGCACGGACAGGGTCTCCGGAAACACCATATATTTT.

V usage is TRBV18 and J usage is TRBJ2-3; 9 nucleotides align to TRBD2. CDR3 length: 17 residues. The germline V gene has CDR1 KGHSH and CDR2 LQKENI. The trim removed 0 bases at V and 1 base at J, leaving 5 bases unmatched. The CDR3 region is CASSPPGLAGGTDTQYF. CDR3 nucleotides: TGTGCCAGCTCACCACCGGGATTAGCGGGGGGCACAGATACGCAGTATTTT.

V gene TRBV27 combines with J gene TRBJ1-5; D is undetermined. The germline V gene has CDR1 MNHEY and CDR2 SMNVEV (reference sequence). The CDR3 is 13 residues long. The ends were cut back, 3 bases at V and 3 bases at J, with 6 bases in the middle. CDR3 residues: CASSFRPNQPQHF. The CDR3 region has the DNA TGTGCCAGCAGTTTCCGGCCCAATCAGCCCCAGCATTTT.

This chain connects TRBV5-7 to TRBJ1-6; D is perhaps TRBD1 (6 bases). TRBV5-7 qualifies as an ORF whose function is uncertain. The CDR3 extends over 17 amino acids. With 4 bases removed from V and 6 bases from J, the gap between germline ends came to 20 bases. CDR3 in DNA: TGTGCCAGCAGCGCCGACGGCAGGGGAACGGCTAATTCACCCCTCCACTTT. Protein sequence: CASSADGRGTANSPLHF.

The rearrangement links TRBV24-1 to TRBJ1-2; D call uncertain. This CDR3 has 14 amino acids. CDR1 and CDR2 from the germline V gene are KGHDR and SFDVKD. Trimming stripped 2 bases from V and 8 bases from J, with 14 bases between. The CDR3 protein is CATSDSLDAAGYTF. The CDR3 DNA reads as TGTGCCACCAGTGATTCTTTGGACGCGGCGGGCTACACCTTC.

The chain has TRBV28 and TRBJ1-1; 9 bases line up with TRBD1. In germline, CDR1 is MDHEN, CDR2 SYDVKM. J gave up 1 base and V 5 bases, and 5 bases lay outside the gene matches. The CDR3 spans 15 residues. CDR3 sequence (DNA): TGTGCCAGCAGTACCTACAGGGGGCCGAACACTGAAGCTTTCTTT. As protein: CASSTYRGPNTEAFF.

V is TRBV27 and J is TRBJ2-5; the match to TRBD2 covers 9 bases. This CDR3 comprises 15 residues. V lost 2 bases to trimming and J lost 5 bases; unmatched junction nucleotides: 6. CDR1 is MNHEY, CDR2 SMNVEV, per germline (reference sequence). This CDR3 reads CASSLMRGGRETQYF. The DNA of the CDR3 is TGTGCCAGCAGTTTAATGCGGGGGGGCCGGGAGACCCAGTACTTC.

CDR3 in DNA: TGTGCCAGCAGATTCCCGGGACCACCTGAGGAACTGTTTTTT. Translation gives CASRFPGPPEELFF. The chain uses TRBV6-6 and TRBJ1-4; tentative D call: TRBD1 (5 bases). The V end was cut by 6 bases, the J end by 12 bases, with 20 bases between. The germline V gene has CDR1 MNHNY and CDR2 SVGAGI (reference sequence). The CDR3 extends over 14 amino acids.

The chain links TRBV7-9 to TRBJ1-1, with 9 bases matching TRBD1. The V gene end was trimmed by 5 bases and the J gene end by 1 base; junction bases not matched to a gene: 2. This CDR3 is 14 amino acids long. Germline V CDR1 and CDR2: SEHNR, FQNEAQ (reference sequence). The CDR3 loop is CASSQGQGNTEAFF. CDR3 coding DNA: TGTGCCAGCAGCCAGGGACAGGGGAACACTGAAGCTTTCTTT.

This clone was counted only a few times. The chain employs TRBV5-1 and TRBJ1-6; D ambiguous. V was cut by 5 bases and J by 7 bases, with 19 bases left in between. CDR3 size: 16 residues. CDR1 and CDR2 (germline): SGHRS, YFSETQ. The CDR3 nucleotides are TGCGCCAGCAGTGAGAGAATTGGACCCTCCAATTCACCCCTCCACTTT. It yields the protein CASSERIGPSNSPLHF.